One T cell receptor beta chain is described in this entry. This clone was seen a single time. The specificity of this receptor is unknown. No per-base quality is available; no much larger clone lies one base away. The data are from a study of blood T cell repertoires in COVID-19 (dated by TCRdb to the early 2020s). With respect to the entire study: Samples from collaborators originated in the United States, Italy and Spain and spanned both the acute and convalescent phases of COVID-19. The samples were drawn from two sources: the first 160 participants of the ongoing ImmuneRACE study, and 1,000 to 1,500 subjects contributed by 6 global collaborators. The repertoires were released in a freely available public database meant as a resource for research on the immune response to SARS-CoV-2. Where available, HLA class I and class II types were taken from metadata supplied by the sample provider and were not determined by assay-based typing. The dataset comprised deeply sampled blood TCRbeta repertoires from subjects exposed to, actively infected with, or recovered from COVID-19. Nearly every sample came with metadata listing a de-identified subject ID, COVID-19 status, age in years and sex. The prospective study material was composed of cDNA or gDNA derived from T cells, B-cell-depleted T cells, or PBMCs. Beyond this particular receptor, the publication reports: How much clinical and demographic metadata was included differed by source and by participant, and the metadata was provided uncurated.

The collaborating institutions used their own protocols to collect whole blood in K2EDTA tubes. Collaborator samples were shipped for TCRbeta analysis as frozen whole blood, isolated PBMCs, or DNA extracted from either sample type. The immunoSEQ Assay, a bias-controlled multiplex PCR, was used to amplify TCRbeta CDR3 regions from genomic DNA. The authors' analysis ran thus. Nucleated cell counts per sample were estimated from amplification of reference gene primers within the assay. To quantify the absolute abundance of each unique TCRbeta CDR3 rearrangement, sequence reads were collapsed and filtered. Productive Simpson clonality was computed per sample as the square root of Simpson's diversity index over productive rearrangements. TCRdb re-hosts the immuneACCESS table, in-frame sequences only. Its copies lack some clones; in the studies checked, an unresolved V gene accounts for under half of them, and the cause for the rest is not known. The DNA was the basis for D and trimming; V, J and clone size are from that table. The sample contains about 150,000 clones, about 86% of them found a single time. Clones ranked in the top ten supply about 3% of the sample.

The CDR3 spans 19 residues, from the cysteine through the phenylalanine. Here the CDR3 DNA is all that survives: 57 bases in frame from base 1. CDR1 MGHRA and CDR2 YSYEKL were looked up in the germline V gene. The junction shows trimming of 1 base on V and 6 bases on J, and the gene matches do not reach 20 bases of it. The rearranged segments are TRBV4-1 and TRBJ1-1, and TRBD1 aligns with 7 junction nucleotides. The sample was peripheral blood. The TCR comes from a woman aged 80 or over with acute or convalescent COVID-19. The nucleotides are TGCGCCAGCAGCCAAGCTCCCTCGGACTCAGGGGGAAGGGTCTCTGAAGCTTTCTTT. Its product reads: CASSQAPSDSGGRVSEAFF.